This is a list of T cell receptor beta chains from one sample in a study of blood T cell repertoires in COVID-19. TCRdb's table, derived via immunoSEQ multiplex PCR, lists solely in-frame clones and lacks some. Here the sample spans 150,000 to 200,000 clones, more than 60% being singletons. The sequenced sample consisted of peripheral blood. Receptor source: a man between 65 and 85 years old with acute or convalescent COVID-19. CDR3s include the opening cysteine and the closing phenylalanine or tryptophan. D genes are given only for firm matches. Clone size is stated in some rows and not others, as once, few, many or a class when expanded.

>few|17|TRBJ1-5|-|TRBV5-6
CASSFILRDYSNQPQHF
TGTGCCAGCAGCTTCATACTGCGGGACTATAGCAATCAGCCCCAGCATTTT
>-|16|TRBJ1-3|-|TRBV9
CASSETGQSSGNTIYF
TGTGCCAGCAGTGAAACTGGACAGAGCTCTGGAAACACCATATATTTT
>-|13|TRBJ1-2|-|TRBV6-5
CASSSGVHYGYTF
TGTGCCAGCAGTTCGGGGGTGCACTATGGCTACACCTTC
>-|13|TRBJ1-6|-|TRBV11-2
CASSTDTNSPLHF
TGTGCCAGCAGCACGGACACTAATTCACCCCTCCACTTT
>-|14|TRBJ1-2|-|TRBV27
CASSWTVSHGGYTF
TGTGCCAGCAGTTGGACAGTCTCGCATGGTGGCTACACCTTC
>-|15|TRBJ1-6|-|TRBV5-4
CASSLGAGNNSPLHF
TGTGCCAGCAGCTTGGGGGCAGGGAATAATTCACCCCTCCACTTT
>-|15|TRBJ2-7|-|TRBV7-2
CASSLGASVSYEQYF
TGTGCCAGCAGCTTAGGAGCGTCGGTCTCCTACGAGCAGTACTTC
>once|16|TRBJ1-3|TRBD1|TRBV7-9
CASSLEGAPGASTIYF
TGTGCCAGCAGCTTAGAGGGGGCCCCCGGTGCATCCACCATATATTTT
>few|12|TRBJ1-6|-|TRBV11-2
CASSSNNSPLHF
TGTGCCAGCAGCTCCAATAATTCACCCCTCCACTTT
>-|14|TRBJ2-2|TRBD2|TRBV12-5
CAAAGGANTEELFF
TGTGCGGCGGCGGGGGGGGCAAACACCGAGGAGCTGTTTTTT
>-|14|TRBJ2-7|-|TRBV24-1
CATSDATEPSEQYF
TGTGCCACCAGTGACGCGACAGAGCCGAGCGAGCAGTACTTC
>few|15|TRBJ1-2|-|TRBV5-4
CASSPLLGGAGGYTF
TGTGCCAGCAGCCCCTTATTAGGGGGGGCGGGCGGCTACACCTTC
>-|16|TRBJ1-2|-|TRBV5-6
CASSFSQKPRVHGYTF
TGTGCCAGCAGCTTTTCCCAGAAACCCAGGGTCCATGGCTACACCTTC
>-|21|TRBJ1-1|-|TRBV7-5
CARSLAPKRTRRDLMNTEAFF
TGTGCCAGAAGCTTAGCGCCAAAACGGACAAGGAGAGACTTAATGAACACTGAAGCTTTCTTT
>-|15|TRBJ1-5|-|TRBV24-1
CATSDPKEGVQPQHF
TGTGCCACCAGTGATCCCAAGGAAGGAGTGCAGCCCCAGCATTTT
>-|13|TRBJ2-7|-|TRBV6-5
CASKTKNSYEQYF
TGTGCCAGCAAGACTAAGAACTCCTACGAGCAGTACTTC
>-|13|TRBJ1-2|TRBD1|TRBV5-1
CASSFVQGDGYTF
TGCGCCAGCAGCTTTGTTCAGGGGGACGGCTACACCTTC
>-|16|TRBJ2-7|TRBD2|TRBV19
CASSPRASGISYEQYF
TGTGCCAGTAGCCCCAGAGCTAGCGGGATCTCCTACGAGCAGTACTTC
>-|13|TRBJ1-2|TRBD1|TRBV6-1
CASSEATGNVYTF
TGTGCCAGCAGTGAAGCGACAGGGAACGTCTACACCTTC
>few|16|TRBJ2-5|TRBD1|TRBV6-5
CASSLTGQGAWETQYF
TGTGCCAGCAGTTTGACGGGACAGGGGGCCTGGGAGACCCAGTACTTC
>-|13|TRBJ1-6|-|TRBV2
CAIREDSNSPLHF
TGTGCCATCCGTGAGGACAGTAATTCACCCCTCCACTTT
>-|13|TRBJ2-7|-|TRBV12-3/TRBV12-4
CASSLGASYEQYF
TGTGCCAGCAGTTTAGGGGCCTCCTACGAGCAGTACTTC
>-|17|TRBJ1-2|-|TRBV3-1/TRBV3-2
CASSPELGGPIDNGYTF
TGTGCCAGCAGCCCAGAGTTGGGGGGGCCTATAGATAATGGCTACACCTTC
>many|13|TRBJ1-1|-|TRBV3-1/TRBV3-2
CASSQGEAIGAFF
TGTGCCAGCAGCCAAGGAGAGGCGATCGGAGCTTTCTTT
>-|17|TRBJ1-2|TRBD1|TRBV7-3
CASSLGPPGQGRNGYTF
TGTGCCAGCAGCTTAGGGCCCCCGGGACAGGGACGGAATGGCTACACCTTC
>once|16|TRBJ1-5|-|TRBV18
CASSPEAGRSNQPQHF
TGTGCCAGCTCACCGGAGGCAGGGAGGAGCAATCAGCCCCAGCATTTT
>-|14|TRBJ1-6|TRBD1|TRBV9
CASRDTGANSPLHF
TGTGCCAGCAGGGACACAGGGGCGAACTCACCCCTCCACTTT
>few|13|TRBJ1-1|TRBD1|TRBV11-2
CASSEGAGTEAFF
TGTGCCAGCAGCGAGGGGGCGGGCACTGAAGCTTTCTTT
>-|15|TRBJ2-2|TRBD1|TRBV7-3
CASSSQGARTGELFF
TGTGCCAGCAGCTCACAGGGGGCGCGCACCGGGGAGCTGTTTTTT
>-|16|TRBJ1-6|TRBD1|TRBV3-1/TRBV3-2
CASSQDLQDRDSPLHF
TGTGCCAGCAGCCAAGACTTGCAGGACAGGGATTCACCCCTCCACTTT
>-|17|TRBJ1-2|-|TRBV2
CASSEVAGKPTSYGYTF
TGTGCCAGCAGTGAAGTGGCAGGGAAACCAACCTCCTATGGCTACACCTTC
>-|14|TRBJ2-7|TRBD2|TRBV11-3
CASSPLAGTYEQYF
TGTGCCAGCAGCCCCCTAGCGGGGACCTACGAGCAGTACTTC
>-|15|TRBJ2-3|-|TRBV20-1
CSANDFRERLDTQYF
TGCAGTGCTAATGATTTTCGGGAGCGCCTAGATACGCAGTATTTT
>-|15|TRBJ2-5|TRBD2|TRBV2
CASSGLAGVEETQYF
TGTGCCAGCAGTGGACTAGCGGGCGTTGAAGAGACCCAGTACTTC
>-|16|TRBJ1-2|-|TRBV19
CASSMAPYRVENGYTF
TGTGCCAGTAGTATGGCACCGTACAGGGTGGAAAATGGCTACACCTTC
>once|13|TRBJ1-5|TRBD1|TRBV6-5
CASGQGARQPQHF
TGTGCCAGCGGTCAGGGGGCCCGGCAGCCCCAGCATTTT
>-|14|TRBJ2-5|-|TRBV18
CASSPSEPQETQYF
TGTGCCAGCTCACCCTCAGAACCTCAAGAGACCCAGTACTTC
>-|13|TRBJ2-3|-|TRBV7-9
CASSLSSTDTQYF
TGTGCCAGCAGCTTGAGTAGCACAGATACGCAGTATTTT
>-|13|TRBJ1-1|-|TRBV6-5
CASSYHGKPEAFF
TGTGCCAGCAGTTACCATGGCAAACCTGAAGCTTTCTTT
>-|16|TRBJ1-1|TRBD1|TRBV30
CAWGDGTGGGNTEAFF
TGTGCCTGGGGGGATGGGACAGGGGGTGGTAACACTGAAGCTTTCTTT
>-|18|TRBJ2-2|-|TRBV24-1
CATSDATHKTSNTGELFF
TGTGCCACCAGTGATGCCACACACAAAACCTCGAACACCGGGGAGCTGTTTTTT
>-|15|TRBJ2-3|TRBD2|TRBV5-1
CASSFSSGGTDTQYF
TGCGCCAGCAGCTTTTCGAGCGGGGGTACAGATACGCAGTATTTT
>-|13|TRBJ2-7|-|TRBV6-6
CASVGGATYEQYF
TGTGCCAGCGTGGGGGGGGCAACCTACGAGCAGTACTTC
>few|14|TRBJ1-3|-|TRBV5-1
CASSRGGSGNTIYF
TGCGCCAGCAGCCGCGGAGGTTCTGGAAACACCATATATTTT
>few|14|TRBJ2-1|-|TRBV18
CASSPKTSRYEQFF
TGTGCCAGCTCACCAAAAACTAGCCGCTATGAGCAGTTCTTC
>many|15|TRBJ2-3|TRBD2|TRBV18
CASSPPLAGSDTQYF
TGTGCCAGCTCACCACCGCTAGCGGGCTCAGATACGCAGTATTTT
>-|16|TRBJ2-2|TRBD2|TRBV27
CASSKTSGRGPGELFF
TGTGCCAGCAGTAAAACTAGCGGGAGGGGCCCGGGGGAGCTGTTTTTT
>-|15|TRBJ2-1|TRBD1|TRBV6-1
CASREGQGVYNEQFF
TGTGCCAGCAGAGAAGGACAGGGGGTCTACAATGAGCAGTTCTTC
>few|14|TRBJ1-2|TRBD1|TRBV9
CASSAGTGPSGYTF
TGTGCCAGCAGCGCCGGGACAGGGCCGTCGGGCTACACCTTC
>once|14|TRBJ2-6|-|TRBV19
CASSTVSGANVLTF
TGTGCCAGTAGTACGGTCTCTGGGGCCAACGTCCTGACTTTC
>-|13|TRBJ2-2|-|TRBV24-1
CATAGQYTGELFF
TGTGCCACCGCGGGGCAGTACACCGGGGAGCTGTTTTTT